The entry below describes one T cell receptor beta chain. From germline, CDR1 is SEHNR and CDR2 FQNEAQ (reference sequence). The CDR3 is 15 residues long. V was clipped by 2 bases and J by 0 bases; unmatched bases: 2. The data were taken from a study of blood T cell dynamics during melanoma immunotherapy. Study-level background: Metastatic melanoma patients received first-line pembrolizumab or nivolumab plus ipilimumab.

For every cfDNA sample, around 40 ng was loaded. This table comes from immunoSEQ multiplex PCR, and its TCRdb copy is limited to in-frame clones, with some not included. The sample includes 6,000 to 8,000 clones, about 90% of them seen just once. As for time point: pre-treatment baseline. Blood was drawn before treatment and at week 3 after checkpoint blockade. No patient had earlier systemic cancer treatment, concurrent immunosuppressants, or another active cancer. This chain links TRBV7-9 with TRBJ2-5, with 8 positions matching TRBD1. The receptor's source is a human donor with melanoma. Source: cell-free DNA from blood, taken from a patient treated with checkpoint blockade. CDR3: CASSLRTGYQETQYF. Written as DNA, the CDR3 is TGTGCCAGCAGCTTACGGACAGGGTACCAAGAGACCCAGTACTTC.